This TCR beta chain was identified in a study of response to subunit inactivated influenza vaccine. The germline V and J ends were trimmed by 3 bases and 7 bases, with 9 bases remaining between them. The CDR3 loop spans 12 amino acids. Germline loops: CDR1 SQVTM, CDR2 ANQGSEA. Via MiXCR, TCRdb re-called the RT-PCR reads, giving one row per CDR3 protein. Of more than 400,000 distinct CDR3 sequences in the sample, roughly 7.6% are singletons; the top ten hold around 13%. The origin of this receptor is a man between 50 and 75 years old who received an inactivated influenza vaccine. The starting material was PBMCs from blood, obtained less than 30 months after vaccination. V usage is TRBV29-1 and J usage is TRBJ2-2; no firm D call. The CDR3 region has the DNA TGCAGCGTTGACCATTGGAGCGGGGAGCTGTTTTTT. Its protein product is CSVDHWSGELFF.